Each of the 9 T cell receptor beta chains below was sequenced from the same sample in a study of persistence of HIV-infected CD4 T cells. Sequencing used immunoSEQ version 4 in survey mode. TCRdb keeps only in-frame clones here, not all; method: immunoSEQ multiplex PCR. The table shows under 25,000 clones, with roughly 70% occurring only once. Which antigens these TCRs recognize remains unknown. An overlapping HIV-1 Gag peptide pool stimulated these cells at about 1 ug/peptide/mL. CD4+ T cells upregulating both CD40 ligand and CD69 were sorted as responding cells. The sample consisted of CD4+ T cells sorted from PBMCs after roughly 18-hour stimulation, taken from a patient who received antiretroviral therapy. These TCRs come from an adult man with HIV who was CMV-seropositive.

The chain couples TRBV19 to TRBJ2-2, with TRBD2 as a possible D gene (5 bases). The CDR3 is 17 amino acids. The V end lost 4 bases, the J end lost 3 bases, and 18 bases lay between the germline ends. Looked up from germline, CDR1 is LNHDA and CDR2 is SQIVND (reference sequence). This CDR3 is CASSTPPPSGYTGELFF. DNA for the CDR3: TGTGCCAGTAGTACACCCCCCCCCAGCGGCTACACCGGGGAGCTGTTTTTT.

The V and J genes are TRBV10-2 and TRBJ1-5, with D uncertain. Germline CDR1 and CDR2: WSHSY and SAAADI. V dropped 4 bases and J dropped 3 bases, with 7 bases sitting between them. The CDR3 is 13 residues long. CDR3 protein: CASSARDNQPQHF. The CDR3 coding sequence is TGCGCCAGCAGTGCGCGGGACAATCAGCCCCAGCATTTT.

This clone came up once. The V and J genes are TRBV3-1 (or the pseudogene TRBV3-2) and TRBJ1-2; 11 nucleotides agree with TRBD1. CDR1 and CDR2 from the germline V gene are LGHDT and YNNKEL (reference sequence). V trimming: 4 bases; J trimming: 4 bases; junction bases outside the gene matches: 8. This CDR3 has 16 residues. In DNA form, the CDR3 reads TGTGCCAGCAGCCCACTTGGGACAGGGGGGATCTATGGCTACACCTTC. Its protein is CASSPLGTGGIYGYTF.

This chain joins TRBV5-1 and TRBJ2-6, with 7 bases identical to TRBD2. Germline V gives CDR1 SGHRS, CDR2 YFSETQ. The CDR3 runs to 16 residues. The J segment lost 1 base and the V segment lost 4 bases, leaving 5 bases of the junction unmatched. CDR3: CASSPRRESGANVLTF. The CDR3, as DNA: TGCGCCAGCAGCCCACGGCGGGAGTCTGGGGCCAACGTCCTGACTTTC.

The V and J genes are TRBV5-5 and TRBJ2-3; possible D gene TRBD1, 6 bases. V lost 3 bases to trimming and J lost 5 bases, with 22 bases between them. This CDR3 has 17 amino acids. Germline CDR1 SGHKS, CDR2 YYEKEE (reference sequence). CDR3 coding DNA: TGTGCCAGCAGCTCCGCTCGACAGGCGCCCCAGGGAGATACGCAGTATTTT. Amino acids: CASSSARQAPQGDTQYF.

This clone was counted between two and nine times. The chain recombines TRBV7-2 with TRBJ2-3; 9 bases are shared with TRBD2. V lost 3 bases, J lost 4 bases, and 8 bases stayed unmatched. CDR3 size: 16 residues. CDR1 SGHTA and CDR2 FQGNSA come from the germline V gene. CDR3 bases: TGTGCCAGCAGCTTTCAGAGCGGGGGGCCATCAGATACGCAGTATTTT. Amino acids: CASSFQSGGPSDTQYF.

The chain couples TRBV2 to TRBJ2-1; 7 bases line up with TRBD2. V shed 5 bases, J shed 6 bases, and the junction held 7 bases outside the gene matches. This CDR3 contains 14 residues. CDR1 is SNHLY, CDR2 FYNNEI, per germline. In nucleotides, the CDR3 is TGTGCCAGCAGTACCTCCGGGACTATCAATGAGCAGTTCTTC. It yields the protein CASSTSGTINEQFF.

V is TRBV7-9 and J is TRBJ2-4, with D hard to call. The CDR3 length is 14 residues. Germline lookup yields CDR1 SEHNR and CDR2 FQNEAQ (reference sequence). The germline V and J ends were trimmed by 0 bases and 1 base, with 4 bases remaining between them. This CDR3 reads CASSLAQAKNIQYF. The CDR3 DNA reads TGTGCCAGCAGCTTAGCGCAGGCCAAAAACATTCAGTACTTC. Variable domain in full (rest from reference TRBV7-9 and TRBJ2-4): DTGVSQNPRHKITKRGQNVTFRCDPISEHNRLYWYRQTLGQGPEFLTYFQNEAQLEKSRLLSDRFSAERPKGSFSTLEIQRTEQGDSAMYLCASSLAQAKNIQYFGAGTRLSVL.

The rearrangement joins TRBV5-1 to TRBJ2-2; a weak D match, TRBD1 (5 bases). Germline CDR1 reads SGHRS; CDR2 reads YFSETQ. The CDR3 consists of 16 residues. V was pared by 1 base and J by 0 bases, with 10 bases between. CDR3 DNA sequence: TGCGCCAGCAGCTTGAGACAGATGCCGAACACCGGGGAGCTGTTTTTT. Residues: CASSLRQMPNTGELFF.